This is a list of T cell receptor beta chains from one sample in a study of cytomegalovirus exposure and HLA in healthy donors. The table came from immunoSEQ multiplex PCR; TCRdb's copy has only in-frame clones and leaves some out. The repertoire consists of about 180,000 clones, with around 80% occurring once and the leading ten covering roughly 1.6%. Specimen: PBMCs. All receptors derive from a man aged 18-30 years in good health and CMV-seronegative. Both conserved end residues are part of each CDR3. D genes are given only for firm matches. For some rows the clone size is stated as once, few or many, or as a class when expanded; others skip it.

j_gene | v_gene | abundance | d_gene | CDR3nt | CDR3aa
TRBJ2-5 | TRBV2 | NA | NA | TGTGCCAGCAGTTACCAGGGGCGTGAGGTGTGGGCGACCCAGTACTTC | CASSYQGREVWATQYF
TRBJ2-1 | TRBV9 | NA | TRBD2 | TGTGCCAGCAGCACGGGACTAGCGGGTGGAACCTACAATGAGCAGTTCTTC | CASSTGLAGGTYNEQFF
TRBJ2-1 | TRBV9 | NA | TRBD2 | TGTGCCAGCAGCGTAGGGACTAGCGGGAGTATGGGAGCCCCCTACAATGAGCAGTTCTTC | CASSVGTSGSMGAPYNEQFF
TRBJ2-4 | TRBV27 | NA | TRBD1 | TGTGCCAGCAGTTTCCATGACAGGGCGGCCAAAAACATTCAGTACTTC | CASSFHDRAAKNIQYF
TRBJ2-7 | TRBV6-1 | NA | TRBD1 | TGTGCCAGTCCCTCGACAGGGAACTCCTACGAGCAGTACTTC | CASPSTGNSYEQYF
TRBJ1-1 | TRBV7-3 | NA | NA | TGTGCCAGCAGCTGGGGGGACGGGGGCACTGAAGCTTTCTTT | CASSWGDGGTEAFF
TRBJ2-7 | TRBV6-5 | NA | TRBD2 | TGTGCCAGCAGTTACTCCGGGGGGGAAACCTACGAGCAGTACTTC | CASSYSGGETYEQYF
TRBJ1-4 | TRBV7-9 | NA | NA | TGTGCCAGCAACCTCCCCGACAGCCCTAATGAAAAACTGTTTTTT | CASNLPDSPNEKLFF
TRBJ2-7 | TRBV6-6 | NA | TRBD2 | TGTGCCGCCGGGGAGGGGTGGGGGGAGCAGTACTTC | CAAGEGWGEQYF
TRBJ2-7 | TRBV6-1 | NA | TRBD1 | TGTGCCAGCAGGGGACAGGTTTCCTACGAGCAGTACTTC | CASRGQVSYEQYF
TRBJ2-4 | TRBV6-1 | NA | NA | TGTGCCAGCAGTGAACGGGGCAAAAACATTCAGTACTTC | CASSERGKNIQYF
TRBJ2-2 | TRBV7-8 | NA | NA | TGTGCCAGCACTGGGATCGGGAGAACCGGGGAGCTGTTTTTT | CASTGIGRTGELFF
TRBJ2-1 | TRBV5-4 | NA | NA | TGTGCCAGCAGCTTCCCGAGGGGGGGCAATGAGCAGTTCTTC | CASSFPRGGNEQFF
TRBJ2-2 | TRBV5-1 | NA | TRBD1 | TGCGCCAGCAGCCTCCGGACAGGGAGCACCGGGGAGCTGTTTTTT | CASSLRTGSTGELFF
TRBJ2-3 | TRBV4-1 | NA | NA | TGCGCCAGCAGCCAAGATCTCCTAGCACGGATAGATACGCAGTATTTT | CASSQDLLARIDTQYF
TRBJ1-1 | TRBV13 | few | NA | TGTGCCAGCAGCTTAGATGTCACACTGAACACTGAAGCTTTCTTT | CASSLDVTLNTEAFF
TRBJ2-1 | TRBV5-1 | NA | TRBD2 | TGCGCCAGCAGCTTGTTACTAGCGGGAGGGTGGGATGAGCAGTTCTTC | CASSLLLAGGWDEQFF
TRBJ2-3 | TRBV5-4 | NA | TRBD2 | TGTGCCAGCAGCCTCAGACTAGCGGGAACGTCAGATACGCAGTATTTT | CASSLRLAGTSDTQYF
TRBJ1-3 | TRBV19 | NA | NA | TGTGCCAGTAAGCCCGGGACTTCTGGAAACACCATATATTTT | CASKPGTSGNTIYF
TRBJ2-7 | TRBV5-1 | NA | TRBD2 | TGCGCCAGCAGCCCACGGGGGGAGGGGTTCGACGAGCAGTACTTC | CASSPRGEGFDEQYF
TRBJ2-7 | TRBV7-3 | once | NA | TGTGCCAGCAGCCCATATACGGACAGTGGGGAGCAGTACTTC | CASSPYTDSGEQYF